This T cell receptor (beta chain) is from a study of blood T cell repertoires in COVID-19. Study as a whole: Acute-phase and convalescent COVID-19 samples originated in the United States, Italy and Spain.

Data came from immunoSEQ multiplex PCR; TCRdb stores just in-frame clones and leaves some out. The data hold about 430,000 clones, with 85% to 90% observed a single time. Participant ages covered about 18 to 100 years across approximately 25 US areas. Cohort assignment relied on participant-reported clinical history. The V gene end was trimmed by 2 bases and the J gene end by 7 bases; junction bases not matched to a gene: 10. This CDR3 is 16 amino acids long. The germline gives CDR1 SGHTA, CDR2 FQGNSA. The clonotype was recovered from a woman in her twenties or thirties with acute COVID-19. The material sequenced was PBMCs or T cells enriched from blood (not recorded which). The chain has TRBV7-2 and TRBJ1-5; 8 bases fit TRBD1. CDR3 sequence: CASSLIGGQAKQPQHF. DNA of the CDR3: TGTGCCAGCAGCTTAATAGGGGGACAGGCAAAGCAGCCCCAGCATTTT.